The rows below give T cell receptor beta chains drawn from one sample of a study of shared clonotypes between healthy human individuals. Profiling relied on immunoSEQ multiplex PCR, and the TCRdb table lists in-frame clones only, not all of them. Of some 490,000 clones detected, over 75% appear once; the ten largest clones hold 12%. Material: PBMCs. The origin of the receptors is a woman aged 40 to 50 in good health. Some clones in this sample may be carry-over from other donors' samples. CDR3s include the opening cysteine and the closing phenylalanine or tryptophan. Fields, in order: clone size, CDR3 length, D gene, J gene, V gene, CDR3 DNA, CDR3 protein. The D gene is left open where the match is weak. Clone size is shown for a subset of rows, as once, few, many or a class of expanded clone.

clone size: .; CDR3 length: 13; D gene: .; J gene: TRBJ1-2; V gene: TRBV2; CDR3 DNA: TGTGCCAGCCGCAGGGATACTAACTATGGCTACACCTTC; CDR3 protein: CASRRDTNYGYTF
clone size: .; CDR3 length: 17; D gene: .; J gene: TRBJ2-1; V gene: TRBV5-6; CDR3 DNA: TGTGCCAGCAGCTCCGAAAGAAGACGGAGCTCCTACAATGAGCAGTTCTTC; CDR3 protein: CASSSERRRSSYNEQFF
clone size: .; CDR3 length: 15; D gene: .; J gene: TRBJ2-7; V gene: TRBV19; CDR3 DNA: TGTGCCAGTAGTATAAGGGCCCCAGGGCCCTACGAGCAGTACTTC; CDR3 protein: CASSIRAPGPYEQYF
clone size: .; CDR3 length: 15; D gene: TRBD1; J gene: TRBJ2-7; V gene: TRBV15; CDR3 DNA: TGTGCCACCAGCAGAGCCGGGACAGGGTTTGGCGAGCAGTACTTC; CDR3 protein: CATSRAGTGFGEQYF
clone size: .; CDR3 length: 13; D gene: .; J gene: TRBJ2-3; V gene: TRBV2; CDR3 DNA: TGTGCCAGCGGGTTGGCGCCCCGGGATACGCAGTATTTT; CDR3 protein: CASGLAPRDTQYF
clone size: .; CDR3 length: 15; D gene: TRBD2; J gene: TRBJ2-3; V gene: TRBV2; CDR3 DNA: TGTGCCAGCATTACCGGGACTAGCGGTTCAGATACGCAGTATTTT; CDR3 protein: CASITGTSGSDTQYF
clone size: .; CDR3 length: 12; D gene: .; J gene: TRBJ1-2; V gene: TRBV28; CDR3 DNA: TGTGCCAGCAGTTTATACCCGCCGGGCTACACCTTC; CDR3 protein: CASSLYPPGYTF
clone size: .; CDR3 length: 14; D gene: TRBD1; J gene: TRBJ1-1; V gene: TRBV28; CDR3 DNA: TGTGCCAGCAGGACGGGACAGGAAAACACTGAAGCTTTCTTT; CDR3 protein: CASRTGQENTEAFF
clone size: .; CDR3 length: 16; D gene: .; J gene: TRBJ1-1; V gene: TRBV28; CDR3 DNA: TGTGCCAGCAGTCCCACGGGGTGGCAGGCGAACACTGAAGCTTTCTTT; CDR3 protein: CASSPTGWQANTEAFF
clone size: .; CDR3 length: 16; D gene: TRBD1; J gene: TRBJ1-5; V gene: TRBV18; CDR3 DNA: TGTGCCAGCTCACCACCGAATTCACAGGGGTATCAGCCCCAGCATTTT; CDR3 protein: CASSPPNSQGYQPQHF
clone size: .; CDR3 length: 15; D gene: .; J gene: TRBJ2-4; V gene: TRBV2; CDR3 DNA: TGTGCCAGCAGTGGTAACGAGGGAGCCAAAAACATTCAGTACTTC; CDR3 protein: CASSGNEGAKNIQYF
clone size: .; CDR3 length: 14; D gene: TRBD2; J gene: TRBJ2-1; V gene: TRBV10-3; CDR3 DNA: TGTGCCATCCGACTAGCGGGAGCTAGGGATGAGCAGTTCTTC; CDR3 protein: CAIRLAGARDEQFF
clone size: .; CDR3 length: 15; D gene: TRBD1; J gene: TRBJ1-1; V gene: TRBV7-9; CDR3 DNA: TGTGCCAGCAGCTTTACCGGGACAGGGGACTCGGAAGCTTTCTTT; CDR3 protein: CASSFTGTGDSEAFF
clone size: many; CDR3 length: 16; D gene: TRBD1; J gene: TRBJ2-5; V gene: TRBV28; CDR3 DNA: TGTGCCAGCAGTTTACGCCAGCGCCGGGACAGCTTCCGGGTGTACTTC; CDR3 protein: CASSLRQRRDSFRVYF
clone size: .; CDR3 length: 13; D gene: .; J gene: TRBJ1-5; V gene: TRBV4-1; CDR3 DNA: TGCGCCGGCAGCCAACAGGTTAATCAGCCCCAGCATTTT; CDR3 protein: CAGSQQVNQPQHF
clone size: .; CDR3 length: 12; D gene: .; J gene: TRBJ1-1; V gene: TRBV19; CDR3 DNA: TGTGCCAGTAGTACTCCACAGGGTACGGCTTTCTTT; CDR3 protein: CASSTPQGTAFF
clone size: .; CDR3 length: 13; D gene: .; J gene: TRBJ1-5; V gene: TRBV6-4; CDR3 DNA: TGTGCCAGCAGTGAAGGGGGCAATCAGCCCCAGCATTTT; CDR3 protein: CASSEGGNQPQHF
clone size: .; CDR3 length: 12; D gene: .; J gene: TRBJ1-5; V gene: TRBV28; CDR3 DNA: TGTGCCAGCAACCTTAGGGGCAAGCCCCAGCATTTT; CDR3 protein: CASNLRGKPQHF
clone size: .; CDR3 length: 15; D gene: .; J gene: TRBJ2-3; V gene: TRBV28; CDR3 DNA: TGTGCCAGCAGTTTAGGGGACTTAAGCACAGATACGCAGTATTTT; CDR3 protein: CASSLGDLSTDTQYF
clone size: .; CDR3 length: 15; D gene: .; J gene: TRBJ1-1; V gene: TRBV5-1; CDR3 DNA: TGCGCCAGCAGCTTGGACTTGGGGGGTGGCACTGAAGCTTTCTTT; CDR3 protein: CASSLDLGGGTEAFF
clone size: .; CDR3 length: 15; D gene: .; J gene: TRBJ1-2; V gene: TRBV19; CDR3 DNA: TGTGCCAGTAGTATAGTCGAGCCTCTTAACTATGGCTACACCTTC; CDR3 protein: CASSIVEPLNYGYTF
clone size: .; CDR3 length: 14; D gene: TRBD1; J gene: TRBJ1-2; V gene: TRBV7-9; CDR3 DNA: TGTGCCAGCAGCAGAACAGGGGTTAGGTATGGCTACACCTTC; CDR3 protein: CASSRTGVRYGYTF
clone size: .; CDR3 length: 15; D gene: .; J gene: TRBJ1-4; V gene: TRBV6-5; CDR3 DNA: TGTGCCAGCTCTGTAAGCCGGGGAGCTAATGAAAAACTGTTTTTT; CDR3 protein: CASSVSRGANEKLFF
clone size: .; CDR3 length: 13; D gene: TRBD1; J gene: TRBJ2-2; V gene: TRBV2; CDR3 DNA: TGTGCCAGCAATCCCTGGGACAGCGGGGAGCTGTTTTTT; CDR3 protein: CASNPWDSGELFF
clone size: .; CDR3 length: 15; D gene: .; J gene: TRBJ1-4; V gene: TRBV5-1; CDR3 DNA: TGCGCCAGCAGCGGACTTCAGGGTGGTGGGGAAAAACTGTTTTTT; CDR3 protein: CASSGLQGGGEKLFF
clone size: .; CDR3 length: 14; D gene: .; J gene: TRBJ1-2; V gene: TRBV19; CDR3 DNA: TGTGCCAGTAGCCCTTCTACCGGTTACTATGGCTACACCTTC; CDR3 protein: CASSPSTGYYGYTF
clone size: .; CDR3 length: 15; D gene: .; J gene: TRBJ2-1; V gene: TRBV27; CDR3 DNA: TGTGCCAGCAGTTCGACAGGAGGGGTCTACAATGAGCAGTTCTTC; CDR3 protein: CASSSTGGVYNEQFF
clone size: .; CDR3 length: 13; D gene: .; J gene: TRBJ2-7; V gene: TRBV19; CDR3 DNA: TGTGCCAGTAGTATAGGTTTCTCCTACGAGCAGTACTTC; CDR3 protein: CASSIGFSYEQYF
clone size: .; CDR3 length: 12; D gene: .; J gene: TRBJ1-1; V gene: TRBV29-1; CDR3 DNA: TGCAGCGTTGTTCTGGGGTACACTGAAGCTTTCTTT; CDR3 protein: CSVVLGYTEAFF
clone size: .; CDR3 length: 15; D gene: .; J gene: TRBJ1-3; V gene: TRBV10-1; CDR3 DNA: TGCGCCAGCAGGGCCGACGGTAACTCTGGAAACACCATATATTTT; CDR3 protein: CASRADGNSGNTIYF
clone size: once; CDR3 length: 18; D gene: .; J gene: TRBJ2-6; V gene: TRBV5-4; CDR3 DNA: TGTGCCAGCAGCTTGGGTGGCGGAACTTCCTCTGGGGCCAACGTCCTGACTTTC; CDR3 protein: CASSLGGGTSSGANVLTF
clone size: once; CDR3 length: 18; D gene: TRBD2; J gene: TRBJ2-3; V gene: TRBV15; CDR3 DNA: TGTGCCACCAGCAGAGGAAGTGTAGCGGGAGGTACCACAGATACGCAGTATTTT; CDR3 protein: CATSRGSVAGGTTDTQYF
clone size: .; CDR3 length: 16; D gene: TRBD1; J gene: TRBJ1-2; V gene: TRBV5-6; CDR3 DNA: TGTGCCAGCAGGCGCACCGGGACAGGGGGCTTCTATGGCTACACCTTC; CDR3 protein: CASRRTGTGGFYGYTF
clone size: .; CDR3 length: 20; D gene: TRBD2; J gene: TRBJ2-2; V gene: TRBV7-8; CDR3 DNA: TGTGCCAGCAGCCGTCCTAGCGGGAGGGCCCATTACGCTAACACCGGGGAGCTGTTTTTT; CDR3 protein: CASSRPSGRAHYANTGELFF
clone size: .; CDR3 length: 14; D gene: .; J gene: TRBJ1-1; V gene: TRBV9; CDR3 DNA: TGTGCCAGCAGGGCCGGGACCCTCGACACTGAAGCTTTCTTT; CDR3 protein: CASRAGTLDTEAFF
clone size: .; CDR3 length: 13; D gene: .; J gene: TRBJ1-2; V gene: TRBV11-2; CDR3 DNA: TGTGCCAGCAGCTTAGACGGGGAGTATGGCTACACCTTC; CDR3 protein: CASSLDGEYGYTF
clone size: .; CDR3 length: 15; D gene: TRBD2; J gene: TRBJ2-1; V gene: TRBV15; CDR3 DNA: TGTGCCACCAGCCTGGGGATAGCGGGATTTAGTGAGCAGTTCTTC; CDR3 protein: CATSLGIAGFSEQFF
clone size: .; CDR3 length: 15; D gene: .; J gene: TRBJ1-5; V gene: TRBV6-1; CDR3 DNA: TGTGCCAGCAGTGTGGAGTCTAGGGGTTTGCAGCCCCAGCATTTT; CDR3 protein: CASSVESRGLQPQHF
clone size: .; CDR3 length: 16; D gene: .; J gene: TRBJ1-1; V gene: TRBV9; CDR3 DNA: TGTGCCAGCAGCGTAGAGGGGGGCGTCAGGGAGACTGAAGCTTTCTTT; CDR3 protein: CASSVEGGVRETEAFF
clone size: .; CDR3 length: 14; D gene: .; J gene: TRBJ1-1; V gene: TRBV29-1; CDR3 DNA: TGCAGCGTTGAAGCCCACAGCTTGGACACTGAAGCTTTCTTT; CDR3 protein: CSVEAHSLDTEAFF
clone size: .; CDR3 length: 13; D gene: .; J gene: TRBJ2-7; V gene: TRBV5-6; CDR3 DNA: TGTGCCAGCAGCTTAAACAGGAACTACGAGCAGTACTTC; CDR3 protein: CASSLNRNYEQYF
clone size: .; CDR3 length: 14; D gene: TRBD1; J gene: TRBJ2-7; V gene: TRBV5-4; CDR3 DNA: TGTGCCAGCAGCGAGGGACAGGGAGATGGTGAGCAGTACTTC; CDR3 protein: CASSEGQGDGEQYF
clone size: .; CDR3 length: 13; D gene: TRBD2; J gene: TRBJ2-1; V gene: TRBV11-2; CDR3 DNA: TGTGCCAGCAGGCTAGCGGGGGACAATGAGCAGTTCTTC; CDR3 protein: CASRLAGDNEQFF
clone size: .; CDR3 length: 12; D gene: .; J gene: TRBJ1-2; V gene: TRBV28; CDR3 DNA: TGTGCCAGCAGTAGGGAATTCTATGGCTACACCTTC; CDR3 protein: CASSREFYGYTF
clone size: .; CDR3 length: 14; D gene: TRBD1; J gene: TRBJ2-2; V gene: TRBV5-4; CDR3 DNA: TGTGCCAGCAGCCGACAGGGAGACACCGGGGAGCTGTTTTTT; CDR3 protein: CASSRQGDTGELFF
clone size: .; CDR3 length: 15; D gene: .; J gene: TRBJ2-2; V gene: TRBV7-9; CDR3 DNA: TGTGCCAGCAGCTTAAAACAGGCTTCCACCGGGGAGCTGTTTTTT; CDR3 protein: CASSLKQASTGELFF
clone size: .; CDR3 length: 15; D gene: TRBD1; J gene: TRBJ2-7; V gene: TRBV19; CDR3 DNA: TGTGCCAGTAGTTACAGGGGCGCGGAAGGCTACGAGCAGTACTTC; CDR3 protein: CASSYRGAEGYEQYF
clone size: .; CDR3 length: 12; D gene: .; J gene: TRBJ1-4; V gene: TRBV6-5; CDR3 DNA: TGTGCCAGCAGTTTGAGAGATGAAAAACTGTTTTTT; CDR3 protein: CASSLRDEKLFF
clone size: .; CDR3 length: 14; D gene: TRBD2; J gene: TRBJ2-7; V gene: TRBV11-2; CDR3 DNA: TGTGCCAGCAGCACACGGGGACTAGTTTCCGAGCAGTACTTC; CDR3 protein: CASSTRGLVSEQYF
clone size: .; CDR3 length: 13; D gene: .; J gene: TRBJ2-6; V gene: TRBV2; CDR3 DNA: TGTGCCAGCACCGGGGGCGGGGCCGACGTCCTGACTTTC; CDR3 protein: CASTGGGADVLTF
clone size: .; CDR3 length: 14; D gene: TRBD2; J gene: TRBJ2-3; V gene: TRBV7-8; CDR3 DNA: TGTGCCAGCAGCTTACTAGCGGACGGATATACGCAGTATTTT; CDR3 protein: CASSLLADGYTQYF
clone size: .; CDR3 length: 16; D gene: TRBD2; J gene: TRBJ2-5; V gene: TRBV5-4; CDR3 DNA: TGTGCCAGCAGCTTAGGGCTAGCGGGAGGTTTGGAGACCCAGTACTTC; CDR3 protein: CASSLGLAGGLETQYF
clone size: .; CDR3 length: 13; D gene: .; J gene: TRBJ1-3; V gene: TRBV7-2; CDR3 DNA: TGTGCCAGCAGCTTAGGCAGTGGAAACACCATATATTTT; CDR3 protein: CASSLGSGNTIYF
clone size: .; CDR3 length: 14; D gene: .; J gene: TRBJ1-1; V gene: TRBV5-1; CDR3 DNA: TGCGCCAGCAGCTTCGGAACAATGAACACTGAAGCTTTCTTT; CDR3 protein: CASSFGTMNTEAFF
clone size: .; CDR3 length: 14; D gene: .; J gene: TRBJ2-2; V gene: TRBV23-1; CDR3 DNA: TGCGCCAGCAGTCGAAGTATTGGGTCTGAGGAGCTGTTTTTT; CDR3 protein: CASSRSIGSEELFF
clone size: once; CDR3 length: 14; D gene: TRBD1; J gene: TRBJ2-5; V gene: TRBV28; CDR3 DNA: TGTGCCAGCAACGACAGGGGAGTTTCGGAGACCCAGTACTTC; CDR3 protein: CASNDRGVSETQYF